A selection of T cell receptor beta chains follows, all from one sample in a study of control samples from healthy donors and cancer patients. Produced via immunoSEQ multiplex PCR; TCRdb's table is partial and in-frame only. The repertoire includes about 120,000 clones, around nine tenths of them detected once, and 7% to 10% sits in the top ten. The sequenced material came from blood. These TCRs come from a man aged 35-49 years in good health. Both conserved end residues are part of each CDR3. Fields, in order: J gene, clone size, D gene, V gene, CDR3 DNA, CDR3 protein. D genes are given only for firm matches. Expanded clones get a size class; other rows say once, few or many, or leave the size out.

J: TRBJ1-3
size: .
D: .
V: TRBV7-2
DNA: TGTGCCAGCAGCTTACAGGGGATGCGCTCTGGAAACACCATATATTTT
CDR3: CASSLQGMRSGNTIYF

J: TRBJ1-2
size: few
D: .
V: TRBV7-9
DNA: TGTGCCAGCAGCTTCGGACGGTATGGCTACACCTTC
CDR3: CASSFGRYGYTF

J: TRBJ2-1
size: .
D: .
V: TRBV18
DNA: TGTGCCAGCTCAGGGGGTAGCTCCTACAATGAGCAGTTCTTC
CDR3: CASSGGSSYNEQFF

J: TRBJ1-3
size: few
D: .
V: TRBV18
DNA: TGTGCCAGCTCCCGCCCTGAGGGCCACACCATATATTTT
CDR3: CASSRPEGHTIYF

J: TRBJ1-1
size: .
D: .
V: TRBV6-1
DNA: TGTGCCAGCAGTGAGGTCGGCGGACCCGTGAGCACTGAAGCTTTCTTT
CDR3: CASSEVGGPVSTEAFF

J: TRBJ2-1
size: once
D: .
V: TRBV9
DNA: TGTGCCAGCAGCGTAAGGGATGGTTCCTACAATGAGCAGTTCTTC
CDR3: CASSVRDGSYNEQFF

J: TRBJ2-1
size: .
D: TRBD2
V: TRBV4-3
DNA: TGCGCCAGCAGCCAAGAGTCTAGCGGGGGTCCCTACAATGAGCAGTTCTTC
CDR3: CASSQESSGGPYNEQFF

J: TRBJ1-5
size: .
D: .
V: TRBV7-6
DNA: TGTGCCAGCAGCTTAGAGCCCGGGGGCGTCGATCAGCCCCAGCATTTT
CDR3: CASSLEPGGVDQPQHF

J: TRBJ2-7
size: .
D: .
V: TRBV11-3
DNA: TGTGCCAGCACCCCGACGGCGGGAACCTACGAGCAGTACTTC
CDR3: CASTPTAGTYEQYF

J: TRBJ2-1
size: .
D: .
V: TRBV24-1
DNA: TGTGCCACCAGTGCGGACTCTAGCTCCTACAATGAGCAGTTCTTC
CDR3: CATSADSSSYNEQFF

J: TRBJ2-1
size: .
D: .
V: TRBV27
DNA: TGTGCCAGCAGTCAAAGCGGCAGGAGCTCCTACAATGAGCAGTTCTTC
CDR3: CASSQSGRSSYNEQFF

J: TRBJ1-2
size: .
D: .
V: TRBV19
DNA: TGTGCCACCCAACGAGGACCTAACTATGGCTACACCTTC
CDR3: CATQRGPNYGYTF

J: TRBJ2-2
size: .
D: .
V: TRBV7-9
DNA: TGTGCCAGCACCCCAATGGGGGGGCGTGGGACCGGGGAGCTGTTTTTT
CDR3: CASTPMGGRGTGELFF

J: TRBJ2-2
size: .
D: TRBD1
V: TRBV3-1/TRBV3-2
DNA: TGTGCCAGCAGCCAAACAGGACAGGGACTCACCGGGGAGCTGTTTTTT
CDR3: CASSQTGQGLTGELFF

J: TRBJ1-6
size: few
D: .
V: TRBV3-1/TRBV3-2
DNA: TGTGCCAGCAGCCAAGGTGGATCTGGGATCCCCCTCCACTTT
CDR3: CASSQGGSGIPLHF

J: TRBJ1-2
size: .
D: .
V: TRBV6-2/TRBV6-3
DNA: TGTGCCAGCAGTTACAAGGTGAAAGGCTACACCTTC
CDR3: CASSYKVKGYTF

J: TRBJ2-5
size: .
D: .
V: TRBV20-1
DNA: TGCAGTGCGACATTACAAGAGACCCAGTACTTC
CDR3: CSATLQETQYF

J: TRBJ1-1
size: .
D: .
V: TRBV9
DNA: TGTGCCAGCAGCGTATCGTGGGGGGGGCGAGGCTCTGAAGCTTTCTTT
CDR3: CASSVSWGGRGSEAFF

J: TRBJ1-5
size: .
D: .
V: TRBV6-6
DNA: TGTGCCAGCAGTTACTCGAGGACAGTTAGCAATCAGCCCCAGCATTTT
CDR3: CASSYSRTVSNQPQHF

J: TRBJ2-7
size: .
D: TRBD1
V: TRBV9
DNA: TGTGCCAGCAGCGTAGAGGGGGCGAGGGAGCAGTACTTC
CDR3: CASSVEGAREQYF

J: TRBJ2-2
size: .
D: .
V: TRBV21-1
DNA: TGTGCCAGCAGCAATATCCGGGGGGGCACCGGGGAGCTGTTTTTT
CDR3: CASSNIRGGTGELFF

J: TRBJ2-1
size: few
D: .
V: TRBV7-6
DNA: TGTGCCAGCAGCTTAACAGGGAGCTCCTACAATGAGCAGTTCTTC
CDR3: CASSLTGSSYNEQFF

J: TRBJ2-2
size: .
D: .
V: TRBV21-1
DNA: TGTGCCAGCAGCAAAGCGCACACCGGGACAGGGAACACCGGGGAGCTGTTTTTT
CDR3: CASSKAHTGTGNTGELFF

J: TRBJ1-1
size: .
D: .
V: TRBV7-9
DNA: TGTGCCAGCAGTAATAACCCGTTCTCAACCAGGAACACTGAAGCTTTCTTT
CDR3: CASSNNPFSTRNTEAFF

J: TRBJ1-1
size: .
D: TRBD1
V: TRBV9
DNA: TGTGCCAGCAGCGGGGGACAGTTGAACACTGAAGCTTTCTTT
CDR3: CASSGGQLNTEAFF

J: TRBJ1-6
size: .
D: TRBD1
V: TRBV6-4
DNA: TGTGCCAGCAGTGCCAACAGGGGTTATAATTCACCCCTCCACTTT
CDR3: CASSANRGYNSPLHF

J: TRBJ2-5
size: .
D: .
V: TRBV7-2
DNA: TGTGCCAGCAGCTTAGTTGGCTTACAAGAGACCCAGTACTTC
CDR3: CASSLVGLQETQYF

J: TRBJ1-2
size: .
D: .
V: TRBV23-1
DNA: TGCGCCAGCAGTCAAGCCCCGGGTAACTATGGCTACACCTTC
CDR3: CASSQAPGNYGYTF

J: TRBJ1-2
size: .
D: TRBD1
V: TRBV10-3
DNA: TGTGCCATCAGGGGGGACAGGGGGTATGGCTACACCTTC
CDR3: CAIRGDRGYGYTF

J: TRBJ1-6
size: .
D: TRBD1
V: TRBV18
DNA: TGTGCCAGCTCACCGGACAGGGGGAATTCACCCCTCCACTTT
CDR3: CASSPDRGNSPLHF

J: TRBJ1-3
size: .
D: .
V: TRBV23-1
DNA: TGCGCCAGCAGTCGTAATGGTCTTGGAGGAAACACCATATATTTT
CDR3: CASSRNGLGGNTIYF

J: TRBJ2-2
size: .
D: .
V: TRBV5-1
DNA: TGCGCCGCCCGAGGGGGGCTCGGCACCGGGGAGCTGTTTTTT
CDR3: CAARGGLGTGELFF

J: TRBJ1-1
size: once
D: TRBD1
V: TRBV18
DNA: TGTGCCAGCTCACCCCGAAGAAAAACCGGGACAGGGGGCTCTGAAGCTTTCTTT
CDR3: CASSPRRKTGTGGSEAFF

J: TRBJ1-3
size: .
D: TRBD1
V: TRBV15
DNA: TGTGCCACCAGCAGAGCCCGACAGGGGAGCAACACCATATATTTT
CDR3: CATSRARQGSNTIYF

J: TRBJ1-3
size: .
D: .
V: TRBV5-1
DNA: TGCGCCAGCAGCTTGGGAGATCCGGGGGTGGGAAACACCATATATTTT
CDR3: CASSLGDPGVGNTIYF

J: TRBJ1-2
size: .
D: TRBD1
V: TRBV29-1
DNA: TGCAGCGTAAGCCGATCAGGGGGAAATCTCGCGGTGTCCACCTTC
CDR3: CSVSRSGGNLAVSTF

J: TRBJ2-5
size: .
D: .
V: TRBV10-3
DNA: TGTGCCATCACCCCCACAGGCCAAGAGACCCAGTACTTC
CDR3: CAITPTGQETQYF

J: TRBJ2-3
size: few
D: .
V: TRBV7-9
DNA: TGTGCCAGCAACAAAAATGGGGGGACAGATACGCAGTATTTT
CDR3: CASNKNGGTDTQYF

J: TRBJ2-5
size: .
D: TRBD2
V: TRBV6-6
DNA: TGTGCCAGCAGCCGTGTTTTGCGGGGGTCCCGCGACAGCGGGCAAGAGACCCAGTACTTC
CDR3: CASSRVLRGSRDSGQETQYF